This is a list of T cell receptor beta chains from one sample in a study of low-dose radiotherapy and immunotherapy resistance in tumors. Via MiXCR, TCRdb re-called the reads, giving one row per CDR3 protein. In the table there are more than 90,000 distinct CDR3 sequences, 20% to 25% of which are singletons. The specimen comprised PBMCs, sampled after low-dose radiotherapy plus immunotherapy. All receptors come from a male donor with prostate cancer. CDR3s include the opening cysteine and the closing phenylalanine or tryptophan. The D gene is left open where the match is weak. Only some rows state a clone size, as once, few, many or a class for expanded clones.

D gene: TRBD2; clone size: NA; J gene: TRBJ2-3; V gene: TRBV5-1; CDR3 protein: CASSIGTSTSTDTQYF; CDR3 DNA: TGCGCCAGCAGCATCGGGACTAGCACAAGCACAGATACGCAGTATTTT
D gene: NA; clone size: many; J gene: TRBJ2-5; V gene: TRBV6-5; CDR3 protein: CASSSYSQETQYF; CDR3 DNA: TGTGCCAGCAGTTCGTACAGTCAAGAGACCCAGTACTTC
D gene: TRBD2; clone size: NA; J gene: TRBJ2-2; V gene: TRBV28; CDR3 protein: CASSFPGLAGATGELFF; CDR3 DNA: TGTGCCAGCAGTTTTCCGGGACTAGCGGGAGCCACCGGGGAGCTGTTTTTT
D gene: NA; clone size: NA; J gene: TRBJ1-1; V gene: TRBV7-2; CDR3 protein: CASSSRTSIHSGTEAFF; CDR3 DNA: TGTGCCAGCAGCTCCCGGACTTCAATACACTCGGGGACTGAAGCTTTCTTT
D gene: TRBD2; clone size: NA; J gene: TRBJ2-2; V gene: TRBV27; CDR3 protein: CASSLSLLAGALTGELFF; CDR3 DNA: TGTGCCAGCAGTTTATCGTTACTAGCGGGGGCCCTCACCGGGGAGCTGTTTTTT
D gene: TRBD2; clone size: many; J gene: TRBJ2-3; V gene: TRBV11-2; CDR3 protein: CASRTLAGTYF; CDR3 DNA: TGTGCCAGCAGAACCTTAGCGGGGACGTATTTT
D gene: TRBD1; clone size: NA; J gene: TRBJ2-7; V gene: TRBV12-3/TRBV12-4; CDR3 protein: CASSLGTAFYEQYF; CDR3 DNA: TGTGCCAGCAGTTTGGGGACAGCTTTTTACGAGCAGTACTTC
D gene: TRBD2; clone size: few; J gene: TRBJ2-4; V gene: TRBV27; CDR3 protein: CASSWRGGVVAKNIQYF; CDR3 DNA: TGTGCCAGCAGTTGGCGGGGAGGGGTGGTGGCCAAAAACATTCAGTACTTC
D gene: NA; clone size: few; J gene: TRBJ2-1; V gene: TRBV3-1; CDR3 protein: CASSYSHGQFF; CDR3 DNA: TGTGCCAGCAGCTATTCCCATGGGCAGTTCTTC
D gene: NA; clone size: NA; J gene: TRBJ2-3; V gene: TRBV19; CDR3 protein: CASSPETHTDTQYF; CDR3 DNA: TGTGCCAGTAGTCCGGAGACACACACAGATACGCAGTATTTT
D gene: TRBD1; clone size: many; J gene: TRBJ1-1; V gene: TRBV12-3/TRBV12-4; CDR3 protein: CASSFQGATEAFF; CDR3 DNA: TGTGCCAGCAGTTTCCAGGGGGCCACTGAAGCTTTCTTT
D gene: TRBD1; clone size: many; J gene: TRBJ2-7; V gene: TRBV5-3; CDR3 protein: CASSPGQGYYEQYF; CDR3 DNA: TGTGCCAGCAGCCCGGGACAGGGTTACTACGAGCAGTACTTC
D gene: TRBD2; clone size: NA; J gene: TRBJ2-2; V gene: TRBV4-1; CDR3 protein: CASSPRRLAGGLLPGSGELFF; CDR3 DNA: TGCGCCAGCAGCCCCCGTCGACTAGCGGGGGGGCTGTTGCCCGGGTCCGGGGAGCTGTTTTTT
D gene: NA; clone size: many; J gene: TRBJ2-1; V gene: TRBV7-9; CDR3 protein: CASSLMAANNEQFF; CDR3 DNA: TGTGCCAGCAGCTTAATGGCAGCCAACAATGAGCAGTTCTTC
D gene: NA; clone size: many; J gene: TRBJ2-6; V gene: TRBV4-1; CDR3 protein: CASSQGGTGSSGANVLTF; CDR3 DNA: TGCGCCAGCAGCCAAGGGGGAACAGGCAGCTCTGGGGCCAACGTCCTGACTTTC
D gene: NA; clone size: many; J gene: TRBJ1-2; V gene: TRBV6-2/TRBV6-3; CDR3 protein: CASSDTGIANYGYTF; CDR3 DNA: TGTGCCAGCAGTGATACAGGGATAGCTAACTATGGCTACACCTTC
D gene: NA; clone size: many; J gene: TRBJ2-1; V gene: TRBV6-2/TRBV6-3; CDR3 protein: CASGPTSIYNEQFF; CDR3 DNA: TGTGCCAGTGGGCCCACTTCAATTTACAATGAGCAGTTCTTC
D gene: NA; clone size: NA; J gene: TRBJ2-7; V gene: TRBV25-1; CDR3 protein: CASTGTPSYEQYF; CDR3 DNA: TGTGCCAGCACCGGGACACCTTCCTACGAGCAGTACTTC
D gene: TRBD1; clone size: many; J gene: TRBJ1-5; V gene: TRBV19; CDR3 protein: CASRAQDRGGKPQHF; CDR3 DNA: TGTGCCAGTAGAGCCCAAGACAGGGGAGGGAAGCCCCAGCATTTT
D gene: TRBD2; clone size: many; J gene: TRBJ2-1; V gene: TRBV3-1; CDR3 protein: CASSQGTSNNEQFF; CDR3 DNA: TGTGCCAGCAGCCAAGGGACTAGTAACAATGAGCAGTTCTTC
D gene: NA; clone size: NA; J gene: TRBJ2-5; V gene: TRBV5-6; CDR3 protein: CASSTFFGETQYF; CDR3 DNA: TGTGCCAGCAGCACCTTCTTCGGGGAGACCCAGTACTTC
D gene: TRBD2; clone size: many; J gene: TRBJ2-3; V gene: TRBV20-1; CDR3 protein: CSAREGLAVDTQYF; CDR3 DNA: TGCAGTGCTAGGGAGGGACTAGCCGTTGATACGCAGTATTTT
D gene: NA; clone size: many; J gene: TRBJ1-5; V gene: TRBV30; CDR3 protein: CAWSTPRTAPNQPQHF; CDR3 DNA: TGTGCCTGGAGTACCCCCAGGACAGCACCAAATCAGCCCCAGCATTTT
D gene: NA; clone size: NA; J gene: TRBJ2-3; V gene: TRBV18; CDR3 protein: CASSPYTDTQYF; CDR3 DNA: TGTGCCAGCTCACCATACACAGATACGCAGTATTTT
D gene: NA; clone size: NA; J gene: TRBJ1-6; V gene: TRBV28; CDR3 protein: CASSILPGGMGPLHF; CDR3 DNA: TGTGCCAGCAGTATCCTGCCGGGGGGGATGGGACCCCTCCACTTT
D gene: NA; clone size: many; J gene: TRBJ2-5; V gene: TRBV3-1; CDR3 protein: CASSHERRRETQYF; CDR3 DNA: TGTGCCAGCAGCCATGAGCGCCGTAGGGAGACCCAGTACTTC
D gene: NA; clone size: few; J gene: TRBJ2-2; V gene: TRBV10-3; CDR3 protein: CAISESLNTGELFFF; CDR3 DNA: NA
D gene: TRBD2; clone size: many; J gene: TRBJ2-3; V gene: TRBV6-2/TRBV6-3; CDR3 protein: CASTERGGFTQYF; CDR3 DNA: TGTGCCAGCACAGAGCGGGGGGGGTTTACGCAGTATTTT
D gene: NA; clone size: many; J gene: TRBJ1-2; V gene: TRBV6-2/TRBV6-3; CDR3 protein: CASSYLDEDGYTF; CDR3 DNA: TGTGCCAGCAGTTACTTGGACGAAGATGGCTACACCTTC
D gene: NA; clone size: many; J gene: TRBJ1-5; V gene: TRBV4-2; CDR3 protein: CASSQVGGPGPRHF; CDR3 DNA: TGTGCCAGCAGCCAAGTTGGGGGGCCGGGACCTCGGCATTTT
D gene: TRBD1; clone size: many; J gene: TRBJ1-1; V gene: TRBV10-3; CDR3 protein: CAINRGEMNTEAFF; CDR3 DNA: TGTGCCATCAACAGGGGAGAAATGAACACTGAAGCTTTCTTT
D gene: NA; clone size: many; J gene: TRBJ2-7; V gene: TRBV19; CDR3 protein: CASSPFSSYEQYF; CDR3 DNA: TGTGCCAGTAGTCCGTTCAGTTCCTACGAGCAGTACTTC
D gene: NA; clone size: many; J gene: TRBJ1-1; V gene: TRBV9; CDR3 protein: CASSEGGGAGTEAFF; CDR3 DNA: TGTGCCAGCAGCGAGGGGGGGGGCGCTGGCACTGAAGCTTTCTTT
D gene: NA; clone size: many; J gene: TRBJ2-3; V gene: TRBV7-2; CDR3 protein: CASSSGTRVADTQYF; CDR3 DNA: TGTGCCAGCAGCTCCGGGACCCGTGTCGCAGATACGCAGTATTTT
D gene: TRBD2; clone size: many; J gene: TRBJ2-3; V gene: TRBV6-1; CDR3 protein: CASSSGGALDTQYF; CDR3 DNA: TGTGCCAGCAGTAGCGGGGGGGCCTTGGATACGCAGTATTTT
D gene: NA; clone size: few; J gene: TRBJ1-1; V gene: TRBV20-1; CDR3 protein: CSARGWADLNTEAFF; CDR3 DNA: TGCAGTGCTAGAGGCTGGGCAGACCTTAACACTGAAGCTTTCTTT
D gene: TRBD2; clone size: many; J gene: TRBJ2-1; V gene: TRBV3-1; CDR3 protein: CASSQDLAGGVYNEQFF; CDR3 DNA: TGTGCCAGCAGCCAAGACCTAGCGGGGGGAGTCTACAATGAGCAGTTCTTC
D gene: TRBD2; clone size: many; J gene: TRBJ2-5; V gene: TRBV7-8; CDR3 protein: CASSQRTSGGKRETQYF; CDR3 DNA: TGTGCCAGCAGTCAGAGGACTAGCGGGGGAAAAAGGGAGACCCAGTACTTC
D gene: TRBD1; clone size: many; J gene: TRBJ1-2; V gene: TRBV5-5; CDR3 protein: CASRRQGRDGYTF; CDR3 DNA: TGTGCCAGCAGGCGACAGGGGCGAGATGGCTACACCTTC
D gene: NA; clone size: many; J gene: TRBJ1-4; V gene: TRBV12-3/TRBV12-4; CDR3 protein: CASSHQGEKLFF; CDR3 DNA: TGTGCCAGCAGCCACCAGGGTGAAAAACTGTTTTTT
D gene: NA; clone size: many; J gene: TRBJ2-1; V gene: TRBV12-3/TRBV12-4; CDR3 protein: CASSVGSYNEQFF; CDR3 DNA: TGTGCCAGTTCGGTGGGGTCGTACAATGAGCAGTTCTTC
D gene: NA; clone size: many; J gene: TRBJ2-3; V gene: TRBV11-1; CDR3 protein: CASSSEHGGGGDTQYF; CDR3 DNA: TGTGCCAGCAGCTCAGAACACGGGGGCGGTGGAGATACGCAGTATTTT